The next 29 T cell receptor beta chains were all read from a single sample in a study of T-cell reconstitution after alpha-beta-depleted transplantation in children. Researchers prepared the TCRbeta library using unique molecular identifiers, the study reports. TCRdb passed the PCR reads through MiXCR, listing each CDR3 protein once. The sample holds approximately 270,000 distinct CDR3 sequences, almost 10% seen once. Specimen: PBMCs from the stem cell graft donor, collected from the stem cell graft. These receptors came from a human donor who donated a stem cell graft to a child with SCID.

The J gene is TRBJ1-1, the V gene TRBV29-1; 7 bases map to TRBD1. The CDR3 totals 13 residues. The V segment lost 2 bases and the J segment 4 bases; nucleotides outside the gene matches: 4. Germline CDR1 SQVTM, CDR2 ANQGSEA. The CDR3, as DNA: TGCAGCGTTGAAAACAGGGGTGGCACTGAAGCTTTCTTT. Amino acids: CSVENRGGTEAFF.

This chain connects TRBV10-3 to TRBJ2-3; D ambiguous. Germline values: CDR1 ENHRY, CDR2 SYGVKD. The CDR3 has 13 residues. V dropped 3 bases and J dropped 2 bases, with 6 bases sitting between them. The CDR3 here is CAISERPTDTQYF. The CDR3 nucleotides read TGTGCCATCAGTGAAAGGCCCACAGATACGCAGTATTTT.

This clonotype has a handful of counts. This chain uses TRBV5-1 with TRBJ2-6; TRBD1 or TRBD2 may be the D gene (5 bases each). Germline V gives CDR1 SGHRS, CDR2 YFSETQ. The CDR3 loop spans 17 amino acids. V was cut by 4 bases and J by 0 bases, with 14 bases left in between. The CDR3 spells CASSNRGLASGANVLTF. CDR3 DNA sequence: TGCGCCAGCAGCAACCGGGGCCTAGCCTCTGGGGCCAACGTCCTGACTTTC.

V is TRBV9 and J is TRBJ2-7, with TRBD1 matching over 9 bases. The CDR3 is 15 residues long. Germline lookup yields CDR1 SGDLS and CDR2 YYNGEE. J was trimmed by 4 bases and V by 0 bases; bases with no gene match: 5. The CDR3 DNA sequence: TGTGCCAGCAGCGTAGAAACAGGGGGCCGGTACGAGCAGTACTTC. It encodes CASSVETGGRYEQYF.

The chain links TRBV9 to TRBJ2-7; 8 bases fit TRBD1. Germline CDR1 is SGDLS and CDR2 is YYNGEE. This CDR3 region has 15 residues. V trimming: 3 bases; J trimming: 0 bases; junction bases outside the gene matches: 5. CDR3 residues: CASSEGQALSYEQYF. The CDR3 nucleotides are TGTGCCAGCAGCGAGGGACAGGCCCTCTCCTACGAGCAGTACTTC.

The CDR3 DNA reads TGTGCCAGCAGCGTAGATGGGTCAGGGTTGAACACTGAAGCTTTCTTT. Residues: CASSVDGSGLNTEAFF. The chain joins TRBV9 to TRBJ1-1; D may be TRBD1 (5 bases). V lost 0 bases, J lost 0 bases, and 12 bases lay in between. Germline V lookup: CDR1 SGDLS, CDR2 YYNGEE. CDR3 length equals 16 residues.

This clonotype came up many times. J is TRBJ2-5 and V is TRBV10-3, with D hard to call. Germline lookup yields CDR1 ENHRY and CDR2 SYGVKD. The CDR3 contains 12 residues. V was trimmed by 0 bases and J by 5 bases, leaving 4 bases between them. As DNA, the CDR3 is TGTGCCATCAGTGAGTCGGAGGAGACCCAGTACTTC. It is translated as CAISESEETQYF.

This chain uses TRBV3-1 with TRBJ1-6, with D unresolved. The V gene's germline CDR1 is LGHDT and CDR2 YNNKEL (reference sequence). The germline V and J ends were trimmed by 0 bases and 3 bases, with 6 bases remaining between them. CDR3 length: 15 residues. This CDR3 reads CASSQEGGYNSPLHF. The CDR3 DNA reads TGTGCCAGCAGCCAAGAGGGAGGCTATAATTCACCCCTCCACTTT.

The chain recombines TRBV29-1 with TRBJ1-1; no reliable D call. Germline CDR1 is SQVTM and CDR2 is ANQGSEA. The germline V and J ends were trimmed by 7 bases and 4 bases, with 16 bases remaining between them. The CDR3 runs 13 residues. CDR3 region: CSATVGVGTEAFF. DNA of the CDR3: TGCAGCGCTACGGTCGGGGTGGGCACTGAAGCTTTCTTT.

This clonotype came up a few times. The V call is TRBV6-5, the J call TRBJ1-2; D ambiguous. Trimming removed 6 bases at V and 2 bases at J, with 16 bases between. This CDR3 comprises 15 residues. Germline CDR1 is MNHEY and CDR2 is SVGAGI. The CDR3 DNA follows: TGTGCCAGCAGAACTATCGGTGGGAACAACTATGGCTACACCTTC. Its translation is CASRTIGGNNYGYTF.

This clonotype was counted a few times. This sequence joins TRBV12-3 or TRBV12-4 and TRBJ1-5, with D perhaps TRBD1 (5 bases). Trimming took off 4 bases at V and 0 bases at J, with 10 bases between the two ends. The CDR3 consists of 15 residues. The CDR3 region is CASSYGANSNQPQHF. The CDR3 region has the DNA TGTGCCAGCAGTTACGGGGCTAATAGCAATCAGCCCCAGCATTTT.

This clonotype was seen ten or more times. The chain joins TRBV12-3 or TRBV12-4 to TRBJ1-1; 11 bases map to TRBD1. This CDR3 is built from 17 residues. The ends lost 4 bases at V and 5 bases at J; junction bases unmatched: 12. In DNA, the CDR3 is TGTGCCAGCAGTTCCAGGACAGGGGGCGCGGGGAAGACTGAAGCTTTCTTT. This encodes CASSSRTGGAGKTEAFF.

The chain recombines TRBV6-1 with TRBJ2-1; D not certain. Germline assignment: CDR1 MNHNS and CDR2 SASEGT. The V end lost 3 bases, the J end lost 0 bases, and 9 bases lay between the germline ends. There are 15 residues in the CDR3. The CDR3 loop reads CASSDARASYNEQFF. DNA of the CDR3: TGTGCCAGCAGTGACGCTCGAGCCTCCTACAATGAGCAGTTCTTC.

This clonotype was seen ten or more times. The chain recombines TRBV20-1 with TRBJ2-1; tentatively, D is TRBD2 (6 bases). The V end was cut by 3 bases, the J end by 10 bases, with 19 bases between. CDR1 is DFQATT, CDR2 SNEGSKA, per germline (reference sequence). This CDR3 is 14 amino acids long. In DNA form, the CDR3 reads TGCAGTGCTAGGGGGGGTGCCGCCCAAGGGGAGCAGTTCTTC. Translated: CSARGGAAQGEQFF.

This clonotype was counted a few times. The chain recombines TRBV4-1 with TRBJ2-2; unclear D gene. The CDR3 contains 16 residues. V lost 0 bases and J lost 4, with 12 bases in between. The germline V gene has CDR1 MGHRA and CDR2 YSYEKL. The DNA of the CDR3 is TGCGCCAGCAGCCAAGATCTGGCAGAGATCACCGGGGAGCTGTTTTTT. Translating gives CASSQDLAEITGELFF.

This clonotype has at least ten counts. At one boundary the junction diverges from the germline segment, which might be a read error. The rearrangement links TRBV18 to TRBJ2-5; D unresolved. Germline V lookup: CDR1 KGHSH, CDR2 LQKENI. The CDR3 consists of 12 residues. The CDR3 loop reads CASSPNQETQYF. The CDR3 coding sequence is TGCGCCAGCAGCCCTAACCAAGAGACCCAGTACTTC.

This clonotype was seen more than once but under ten times. The chain links TRBV11-2 to TRBJ1-4; D not certain. Trimming removed 6 bases at V and 3 bases at J, with 14 bases between. The CDR3 loop spans 15 amino acids. Germline V gene sequence: CDR1 SGHAT, CDR2 FQNNGV. The CDR3 region has the DNA TGTGCCAGCAGTCCTACCGCGCGGGCTAATGAAAAACTGTTTTTT. The encoded protein is CASSPTARANEKLFF.

This clonotype was seen only a few times. V gene TRBV10-3 combines with J gene TRBJ2-2; 11 bases map to TRBD2. Germline V lookup: CDR1 ENHRY, CDR2 SYGVKD. V lost 10 bases to trimming and J lost 6 bases; unmatched junction nucleotides: 7. This CDR3 comprises 14 residues. CDR3 bases: TGTGCCACAGGGGGGACTAGCGGTCCCGGGGAGCTGTTTTTT. Protein product: CATGGTSGPGELFF.

The J gene is TRBJ2-2, the V gene TRBV19; 10 nucleotides align to TRBD1. CDR1 and CDR2 (germline): LNHDA, SQIVND (reference sequence). CDR3 length equals 20 residues. Trimming removed 5 bases from V and 0 bases from J; junction bases left unmatched: 15. CDR3: CASSPPGTGALISNTGELFF. The CDR3 bases are TGTGCCAGTAGTCCACCCGGGACAGGGGCCCTAATATCGAACACCGGGGAGCTGTTTTTT.

This clonotype has more than one count but fewer than ten. The rearrangement links TRBV7-9 to TRBJ1-5; D unresolved. Looked up from germline, CDR1 is SEHNR and CDR2 is FQNEAQ (reference sequence). The V gene lost 1 base and the J gene lost 7 bases, with 11 bases spanning the gap. This CDR3 is built from 14 residues. Written as DNA, the CDR3 is TGTGCCAGCAGCTTAGGCAGTTTCAACCAGCCCCAGCATTTT. Amino acids: CASSLGSFNQPQHF.

This clonotype has only a few counts. J is TRBJ2-1 and V is TRBV11-1, with 11 bases lining up with TRBD1. From germline, CDR1 is SGHAT and CDR2 FQDESV (reference sequence). After removal of 4 bases from V and 6 bases from J, the junction contained 11 bases not matched to a gene. The CDR3 consists of 17 residues. CDR3 protein: CASSSLTGTGGSNEQFF. In nucleotides, the CDR3 is TGTGCCAGCAGCTCTCTTACCGGGACAGGGGGGTCCAATGAGCAGTTCTTC.

This clonotype has more than one count but fewer than ten. In nucleotides, the CDR3 is TGCGCCAGCAGCTTGACCACTACGGCGGGGGACTCCTACGAGCAGTACTTC. This encodes CASSLTTTAGDSYEQYF. V and J are TRBV5-1 and TRBJ2-7; the match to TRBD2 covers 7 bases. The CDR3 extends over 17 amino acids. V shed 1 base, J shed 0 bases, and the junction held 10 bases outside the gene matches. Germline V gives CDR1 SGHRS, CDR2 YFSETQ.

This chain links TRBV6-1 with TRBJ2-7, with 9 bases fitting TRBD1. V was pared by 5 bases and J by 2 bases, with 4 bases of the junction left unmatched. The CDR3 consists of 14 residues. Germline V gene sequence: CDR1 MNHNS, CDR2 SASEGT. As DNA, the CDR3 is TGTGCCAGCAGTCGGGGGACAGGGACCTACGAGCAGTACTTC. Protein sequence: CASSRGTGTYEQYF.

The chain uses TRBV27 and TRBJ2-1; 9 bases fit TRBD1. CDR3 length equals 16 residues. CDR1 MNHEY and CDR2 SMNVEV come from the germline V gene (reference sequence). The trim removed 8 bases at V and 4 bases at J, leaving 12 bases unmatched. The CDR3 is CASGLGGTGLYNEQFF. The CDR3 DNA follows: TGTGCCAGCGGCCTAGGCGGGACAGGGTTATACAATGAGCAGTTCTTC.

The J gene is TRBJ2-7, the V gene TRBV7-2; D unclear. V lost 1 base and J 6 bases, leaving 13 bases between the germline ends. Germline assignment: CDR1 SGHTA and CDR2 FQGNSA. The CDR3 consists of 14 residues. In nucleotides, the CDR3 is TGTGCCAGCAGCTTAGATCCAGGTCCGGGCGAGCAGTACTTC. It codes for CASSLDPGPGEQYF.

This clonotype appeared a few times. The chain employs TRBV9 and TRBJ2-7; maybe TRBD1 (6 bases). In germline, CDR1 is SGDLS, CDR2 YYNGEE. V was trimmed by 1 base and J by 4 bases, leaving 15 bases between them. The CDR3 runs to 15 residues. CDR3 in DNA: TGTGCCAGCAGCGTAAGGGCACAGGGAAGTTACGAGCAGTACTTC. This codes for CASSVRAQGSYEQYF. Using reference TRBV9 and TRBJ2-7 for the parts outside the CDR3, the full variable domain is DSGVTQTPKHLITATGQRVTLRCSPRSGDLSVYWYQQSLDQGLQFLIQYYNGEERAKGNILERFSAQQFPDLHSELNLSSLELGDSALYFCASSVRAQGSYEQYFGPGTRLTVT.

This clonotype came up a few times. This chain uses TRBV6-4 with TRBJ2-1; D is uncertain. The CDR3 length is 13 residues. Germline CDR1 MRHNA, CDR2 SNTAGT. Trimming removed 2 bases from V and 4 bases from J, with 6 bases in between. The CDR3, as DNA: TGTGCCAGCAGTGACGGCAATTACAATGAGCAGTTCTTC. Translating gives CASSDGNYNEQFF.

The rearrangement uses TRBV10-1 and TRBJ1-2; D gene uncertain. Germline CDR1 reads WNHNN; CDR2 reads SYGVQD (reference sequence). Trimming removed 3 bases at V and 5 bases at J, with 10 bases between. The CDR3 extends over 13 amino acids. CDR3 coding DNA: TGCGCCAGCAGTGAAACAGTCGGTTATGGCTACACCTTC. Amino acids: CASSETVGYGYTF.

This clonotype was seen more than once but under ten times. The chain employs TRBV20-1 and TRBJ1-2; D is uncertain. V lost 0 bases, J lost 4 bases, and 9 bases lay in between. Germline CDR1 DFQATT, CDR2 SNEGSKA (reference sequence). The length of the CDR3 is 13 residues. CDR3 bases: TGCAGTGCTAGAGACCGAACAGCCTATGGCTACACCTTC. This codes for CSARDRTAYGYTF.